Each of the 10 T cell receptor beta chains below was sequenced from the same sample in a study of blood T cell repertoires in COVID-19. Clones were sequenced by immunoSEQ multiplex PCR, and TCRdb holds only the in-frame ones, with some missing. The table records about 20,000 clones, about 90% of them present only once. The source material was peripheral blood. These receptors all stem from a man between 65 and 85 years old with acute or convalescent COVID-19.

The gene calls are TRBV2 and TRBJ2-3, with 8 bases matching TRBD2. The CDR3 consists of 15 residues. Trimming removed 1 base from V and 6 bases from J; junction bases left unmatched: 6. Germline V gene data show CDR1 as SNHLY and CDR2 as FYNNEI. The CDR3 nucleotides are TGTGCCAGCAGTGAAGTAGCGGGGTCCCGGGATACGCAGTATTTT. The encoded protein is CASSEVAGSRDTQYF.

J is TRBJ2-7 and V is TRBV19; the D gene is possibly TRBD2 (5 bases). The V and J ends lost 4 bases and 2 bases respectively, with 6 bases between them. Germline assignment: CDR1 LNHDA and CDR2 SQIVND (reference sequence). The CDR3 runs 12 residues. The CDR3 bases are TGTGCCAGTAGTAATAGCGCCTACGAGCAGTACTTC. Translated: CASSNSAYEQYF.

The chain is built from TRBV7-2 and TRBJ1-2; no definite D call. This CDR3 is 13 amino acids long. Germline lookup yields CDR1 SGHTA and CDR2 FQGNSA. V shed 5 bases and J shed 6 bases, with 13 bases lying between them. The CDR3 spells CASSPAGRDGYTF. CDR3 in DNA: TGTGCCAGCAGCCCCGCCGGGAGGGATGGCTACACCTTC.

The chain combines TRBV7-2 with TRBJ2-7; D not certain. The CDR3 consists of 13 residues. V lost 6 bases to trimming and J lost 5 bases, with 14 bases between them. Germline loops: CDR1 SGHTA, CDR2 FQGNSA. CDR3 nucleotides: TGTGCCAGCAGTTCATCTGGCGGAGACGAGCAGTACTTC. Translation: CASSSSGGDEQYF.

V gene TRBV6-6 combines with J gene TRBJ2-7; 10 nucleotides match TRBD1. The CDR3 has 15 amino acids. Trimming cost V 5 bases and J 3 bases; bases outside gene matches: 7. Germline CDR1 is MNHNY and CDR2 is SVGAGI (reference sequence). The CDR3 protein is CASSGRDRGFYEQYF. The CDR3 DNA reads TGTGCCAGCAGTGGGAGGGACAGGGGCTTCTACGAGCAGTACTTC.

This chain links TRBV5-5 with TRBJ2-7; a possible D gene is TRBD2 (6 bases). In germline, CDR1 is SGHKS, CDR2 YYEKEE (reference sequence). V lost 5 bases, J lost 0 bases, and 15 bases lay in between. This CDR3 is 15 amino acids long. CDR3: CASSTGPGSSYEQYF. The CDR3 DNA is TGTGCCAGCAGTACGGGCCCCGGGAGCTCCTACGAGCAGTACTTC.

The gene calls are TRBV7-2 and TRBJ1-5, with a weak D call TRBD1 (5 bases). The CDR3 is made up of 15 amino acids. The germline gives CDR1 SGHTA, CDR2 FQGNSA. V shed 7 bases and J shed 4 bases, with 17 bases lying between them. The CDR3 coding sequence is TGTGCCAGCACCCTTGTAGGGGCCACTAATCAGCCCCAGCATTTT. Protein product: CASTLVGATNQPQHF. The whole variable domain, filled in from reference TRBV7-2 and TRBJ1-5, reads GAGVSQSPSNKVTEKGKDVELRCDPISGHTALYWYRQSLGQGLEFLIYFQGNSAPDKSGLPSDRFSAERTGGSVSTLTIQRTQQEDSAVYLCASTLVGATNQPQHFGDGTRLSIL.

The chain uses TRBV2 and TRBJ1-5; possibly TRBD1 for D (6 bases). Per germline, CDR1 SNHLY and CDR2 FYNNEI. V was clipped by 8 bases and J by 5 bases, with 16 bases between them. This CDR3 is 14 amino acids long. Here the CDR3 DNA reads TGTGCCAGCCATAAGGACAGCGGGGATCAGCCCCAGCATTTT. Protein: CASHKDSGDQPQHF.

V gene TRBV10-3 combines with J gene TRBJ1-2; tentative D call: TRBD1 (5 bases). The CDR3 is 15 amino acids. Between the trimmed V and J ends, which lost 8 bases and 7 bases, there was a span of 23 bases. Germline-derived CDR1 and CDR2 are ENHRY and SYGVKD. The CDR3 protein is CAIPTPGSGPGGYTF. CDR3 DNA sequence: TGTGCCATCCCAACCCCAGGGTCTGGCCCCGGTGGCTACACCTTC.

The V and J genes are TRBV5-4 and TRBJ1-6; the match to TRBD1 covers 9 bases. The V segment lost 6 bases and the J segment 5 bases; nucleotides outside the gene matches: 6. From germline, CDR1 is SGHNT and CDR2 YYREEE (reference sequence). The CDR3 loop spans 15 amino acids. CDR3: CASKTGGTDNSPLHF. The CDR3 nucleotides read TGTGCCAGCAAGACAGGGGGTACCGATAATTCACCCCTCCACTTT.